This T cell receptor (beta chain) was documented in a study of cytomegalovirus exposure and HLA in healthy donors. With 60 Vbeta and 13 Jbeta primers, the PCR was carried out. The repertoire was sequenced with immunoSEQ multiplex PCR; TCRdb's copy has only in-frame clones and lacks some. The table has more than 150,000 clones, almost 85% seen once. V was clipped by 4 bases and J by 4 bases, with 23 bases between them. The CDR3 has 17 amino acids. CDR1 SNHLY and CDR2 FYNNEI come from the germline V gene. Source material: PBMCs. This clonotype was obtained from a boy aged 2 to 9 in good health and CMV-seronegative. The chain has TRBV2 and TRBJ2-7, with D possibly matching TRBD2 (6 bases). The CDR3 coding sequence is TGTGCCAGCAGTGTCGGGACTGATCCCCTTGGTGGTTACGAGCAGTACTTC. It encodes CASSVGTDPLGGYEQYF.